The entry that follows covers one TCR beta chain sequence. This specimen comes from a study of neoadjuvant anti-PD-1 for oral cavity cancer. Looking at the study overall: Around day 43, patients without progression received a fourth nivolumab dose before surgery.

The CDR3 runs 16 residues. CDR1 is SGHTS and CDR2 is YDEGEE in the germline V gene. V was clipped by 2 bases and J by 7 bases; unmatched bases: 9. Blood cells were analyzed directly, without culture or expansion. The data were produced by immunoSEQ multiplex PCR, yet TCRdb's version contains in-frame clones alone and is incomplete. The repertoire holds some 17,000 clones, 50% to 65% seen once, with about 2.6% in the top ten. The specimen comprised PBMCs, sampled before nivolumab (anti-PD-1) treatment. This rearrangement joins TRBV5-8 to TRBJ1-5, with 10 bases matching TRBD1. The receptor was isolated from a person aged 35 to 85 with oral cavity squamous cell carcinoma. The CDR3 is CASSFDRGRLGQPQHF. The CDR3 nucleotides are TGTGCCAGCAGCTTCGACAGGGGGCGCCTAGGGCAGCCCCAGCATTTT.